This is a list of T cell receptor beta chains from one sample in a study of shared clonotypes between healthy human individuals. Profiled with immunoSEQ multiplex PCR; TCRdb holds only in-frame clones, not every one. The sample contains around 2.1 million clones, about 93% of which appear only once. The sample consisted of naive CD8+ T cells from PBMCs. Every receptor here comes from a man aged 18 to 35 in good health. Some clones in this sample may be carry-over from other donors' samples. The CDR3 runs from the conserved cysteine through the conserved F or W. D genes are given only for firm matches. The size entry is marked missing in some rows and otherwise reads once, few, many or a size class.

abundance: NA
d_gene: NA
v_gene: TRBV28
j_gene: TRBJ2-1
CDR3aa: CASSLLSGSSYNEQFF
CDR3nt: TGTGCCAGCAGTTTACTATCGGGGAGCTCCTACAATGAGCAGTTCTTC

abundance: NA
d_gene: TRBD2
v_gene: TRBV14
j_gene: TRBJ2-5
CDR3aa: CASSQVGGMETQYF
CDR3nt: TGTGCCAGCAGCCAAGTCGGGGGGATGGAGACCCAGTACTTC

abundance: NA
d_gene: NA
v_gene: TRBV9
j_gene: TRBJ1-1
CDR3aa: CASSDEARDTEAFF
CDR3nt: TGTGCCAGCAGCGACGAGGCAAGGGACACTGAAGCTTTCTTT

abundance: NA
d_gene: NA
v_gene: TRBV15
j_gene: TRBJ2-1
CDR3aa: CATSSRGLANYYNEQFF
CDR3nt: TGTGCCACCAGCTCCAGAGGGCTAGCGAATTACTACAATGAGCAGTTCTTC

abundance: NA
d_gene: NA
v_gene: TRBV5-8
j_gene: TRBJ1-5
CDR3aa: CASQLLSNQPQHF
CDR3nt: TGTGCCAGCCAACTCCTAAGCAATCAGCCCCAGCATTTT

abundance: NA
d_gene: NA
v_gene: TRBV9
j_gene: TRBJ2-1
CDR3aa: CASSGRFDPSSYNEQFF
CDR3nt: TGTGCCAGCAGCGGCCGCTTCGACCCGAGCTCCTACAATGAGCAGTTCTTC

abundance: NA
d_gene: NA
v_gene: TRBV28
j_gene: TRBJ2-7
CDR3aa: CASSSFWLYEQYF
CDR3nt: TGTGCCAGCAGTTCCTTCTGGCTCTACGAGCAGTACTTC

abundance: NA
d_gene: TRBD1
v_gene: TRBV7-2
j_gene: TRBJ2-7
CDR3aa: CASSTQGASYEQYF
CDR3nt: TGTGCCAGCAGCACCCAGGGGGCCTCCTACGAGCAGTACTTC

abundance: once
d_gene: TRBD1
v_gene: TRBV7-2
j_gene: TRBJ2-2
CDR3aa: CASSPNQGAWTGELFF
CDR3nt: TGTGCCAGCAGCCCCAACCAGGGGGCGTGGACCGGGGAGCTGTTTTTT

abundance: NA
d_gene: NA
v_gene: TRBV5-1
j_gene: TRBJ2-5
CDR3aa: CASSEWSAQETQYF
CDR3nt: TGCGCCAGCAGCGAGTGGTCGGCTCAAGAGACCCAGTACTTC

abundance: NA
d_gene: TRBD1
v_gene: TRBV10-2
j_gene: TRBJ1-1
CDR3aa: CASRRDRGDEAFF
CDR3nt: TGCGCCAGCAGGAGGGACAGGGGAGATGAAGCTTTCTTT

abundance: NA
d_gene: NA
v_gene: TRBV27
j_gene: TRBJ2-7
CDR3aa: CASSQRDGTYEQYF
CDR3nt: TGTGCCAGCAGCCAAAGGGACGGCACCTACGAGCAGTACTTC

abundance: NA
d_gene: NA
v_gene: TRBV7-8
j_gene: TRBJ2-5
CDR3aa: CASSWSGTHIETQYF
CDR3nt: TGTGCCAGTAGTTGGTCCGGGACACATATCGAGACCCAGTACTTC

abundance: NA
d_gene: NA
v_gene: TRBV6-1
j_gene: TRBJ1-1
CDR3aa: CESRGVGWWTEAFF
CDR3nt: TGTGAGTCCCGGGGTGTAGGGTGGTGGACTGAAGCTTTCTTT

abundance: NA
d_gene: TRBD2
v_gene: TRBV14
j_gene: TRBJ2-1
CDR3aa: CASSHLAGGSYNEQFF
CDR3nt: TGTGCCAGCAGCCACCTAGCGGGAGGCTCCTACAATGAGCAGTTCTTC

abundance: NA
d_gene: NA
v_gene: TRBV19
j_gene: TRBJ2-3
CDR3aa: CASSIAGRFTDTQYF
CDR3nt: TGTGCCAGTAGTATCGCAGGGCGCTTCACAGATACGCAGTATTTT

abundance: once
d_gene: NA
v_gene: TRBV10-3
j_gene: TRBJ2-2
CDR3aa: CAISDGSGELFF
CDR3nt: TGTGCCATCAGTGACGGGTCCGGGGAGCTGTTTTTT

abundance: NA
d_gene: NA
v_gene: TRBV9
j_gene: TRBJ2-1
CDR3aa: CASSAKGGGYNEQFF
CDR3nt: TGTGCCAGCAGCGCGAAGGGGGGAGGATACAATGAGCAGTTCTTC

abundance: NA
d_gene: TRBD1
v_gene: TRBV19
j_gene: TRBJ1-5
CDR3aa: CASKRDRDSNQPQHF
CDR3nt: TGTGCCAGCAAAAGGGACAGGGATAGCAATCAGCCCCAGCATTTT

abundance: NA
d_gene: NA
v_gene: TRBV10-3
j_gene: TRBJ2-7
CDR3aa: CAISETSYEQYF
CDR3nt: TGTGCCATCAGTGAGACATCCTACGAGCAGTACTTC

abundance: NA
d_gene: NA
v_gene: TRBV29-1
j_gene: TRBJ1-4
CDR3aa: CSPLEAPTNEKLFF
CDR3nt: TGCAGCCCCCTAGAAGCCCCAACTAATGAAAAACTGTTTTTT

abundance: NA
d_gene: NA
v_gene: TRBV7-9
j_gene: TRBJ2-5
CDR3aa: CASSLGGLQETQYF
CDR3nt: TGTGCCAGCAGCTTGGGGGGGCTCCAAGAGACCCAGTACTTC

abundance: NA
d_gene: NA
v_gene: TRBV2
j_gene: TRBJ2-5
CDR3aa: CASRAPAIGFQGETQYF
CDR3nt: TGTGCCAGCAGGGCGCCTGCCATCGGGTTCCAGGGAGAGACCCAGTACTTC

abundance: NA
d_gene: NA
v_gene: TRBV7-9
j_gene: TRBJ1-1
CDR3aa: CASSLPGDPEAFF
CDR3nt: TGTGCCAGCAGCTTACCGGGGGACCCTGAAGCTTTCTTT

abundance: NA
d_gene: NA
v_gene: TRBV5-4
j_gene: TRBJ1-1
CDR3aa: CASSLGVDLTEAFF
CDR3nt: TGTGCCAGCAGCTTGGGGGTAGATTTGACTGAAGCTTTCTTT

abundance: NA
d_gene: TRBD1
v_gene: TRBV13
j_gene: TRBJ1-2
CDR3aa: CASSFDRGNYGYTF
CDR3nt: TGTGCCAGCAGCTTTGACAGGGGGAACTATGGCTACACCTTC

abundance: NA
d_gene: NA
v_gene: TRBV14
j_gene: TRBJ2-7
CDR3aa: CASSHAPYEQYF
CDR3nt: TGTGCCAGCAGCCATGCTCCCTACGAGCAGTACTTC

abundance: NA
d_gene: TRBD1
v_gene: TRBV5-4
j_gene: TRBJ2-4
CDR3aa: CASSLGQGIAKNIQYF
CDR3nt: TGTGCCAGCAGCTTGGGACAGGGGATTGCGAAAAACATTCAGTACTTC

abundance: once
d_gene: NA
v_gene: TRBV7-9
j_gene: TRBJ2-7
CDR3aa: CASSFSPSNEQYF
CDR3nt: TGTGCCAGCAGCTTCTCACCTTCTAACGAGCAGTACTTC

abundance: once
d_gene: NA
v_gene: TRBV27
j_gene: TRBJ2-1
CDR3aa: CASSLAGSFGEQFF
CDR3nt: TGTGCCAGCAGTTTAGCGGGAAGTTTCGGTGAGCAGTTCTTC

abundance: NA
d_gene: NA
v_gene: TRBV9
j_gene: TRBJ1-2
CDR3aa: CASSGGAPGYTF
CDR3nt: TGTGCCAGCAGCGGGGGGGCCCCCGGCTACACCTTC

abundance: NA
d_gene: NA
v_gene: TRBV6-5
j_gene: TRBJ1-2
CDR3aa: CASRWTDDYGYTF
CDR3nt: TGTGCCAGCAGATGGACAGACGACTATGGCTACACCTTC

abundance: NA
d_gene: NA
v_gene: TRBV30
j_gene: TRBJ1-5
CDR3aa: CAWQAGNQPQHF
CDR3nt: TGTGCCTGGCAGGCGGGCAATCAGCCCCAGCATTTT

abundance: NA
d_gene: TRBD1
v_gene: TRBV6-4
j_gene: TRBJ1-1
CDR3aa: CASSLQGEGATEAFF
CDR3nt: TGTGCCAGCAGCCTCCAGGGGGAGGGGGCCACTGAAGCTTTCTTT

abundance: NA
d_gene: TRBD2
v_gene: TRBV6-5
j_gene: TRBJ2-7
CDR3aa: CASRVAGGSSYEQYF
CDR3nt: TGTGCCAGCAGGGTAGCGGGAGGAAGCTCCTACGAGCAGTACTTC

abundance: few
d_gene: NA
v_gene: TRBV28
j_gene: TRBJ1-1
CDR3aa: CASSPRMNTEAFF
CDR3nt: TGTGCCAGCAGTCCCCGGATGAACACTGAAGCTTTCTTT

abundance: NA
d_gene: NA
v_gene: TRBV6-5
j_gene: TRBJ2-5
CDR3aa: CASSYSEDLGTQYF
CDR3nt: TGTGCCAGCAGTTACTCGGAAGACCTGGGGACCCAGTACTTC

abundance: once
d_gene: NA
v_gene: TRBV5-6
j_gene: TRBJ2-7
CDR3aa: CASSLRHTHQQYF
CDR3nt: TGTGCCAGCAGCTTGAGACACACACACCAGCAGTACTTC

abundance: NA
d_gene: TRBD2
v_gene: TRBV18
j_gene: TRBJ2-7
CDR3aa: CASSWTSGNYEQYF
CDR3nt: TGTGCCAGCTCCTGGACTAGCGGGAACTACGAGCAGTACTTC

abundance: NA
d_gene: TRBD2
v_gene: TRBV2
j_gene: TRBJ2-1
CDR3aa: CASSDSSGRLIFNEQFF
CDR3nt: TGTGCCAGCAGTGATTCCAGCGGGAGGCTCATCTTCAATGAGCAGTTCTTC

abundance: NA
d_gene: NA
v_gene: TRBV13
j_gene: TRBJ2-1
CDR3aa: CASSSSTGTLWEQFF
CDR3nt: TGTGCCAGCAGCTCTTCGACAGGTACGCTCTGGGAGCAGTTCTTC

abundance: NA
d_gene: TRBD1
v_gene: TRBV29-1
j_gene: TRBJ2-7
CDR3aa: CSAQNPGTGVSYEQYF
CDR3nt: TGCAGCGCCCAGAACCCCGGGACAGGGGTCTCCTACGAGCAGTACTTC

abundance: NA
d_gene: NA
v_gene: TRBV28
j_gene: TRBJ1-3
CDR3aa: CASSPGEEAYTIYF
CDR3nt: TGTGCCAGCAGCCCCGGGGAGGAGGCGTACACCATATATTTT

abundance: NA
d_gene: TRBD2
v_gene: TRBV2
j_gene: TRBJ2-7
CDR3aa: CASSGASGYEQYF
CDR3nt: TGTGCCAGCAGTGGGGCTAGCGGCTACGAGCAGTACTTC

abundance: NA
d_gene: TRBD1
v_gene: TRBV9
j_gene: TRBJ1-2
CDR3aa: CASSPTAKGGHGYTF
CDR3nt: TGTGCCAGCAGCCCCACCGCTAAAGGGGGCCATGGCTACACCTTC

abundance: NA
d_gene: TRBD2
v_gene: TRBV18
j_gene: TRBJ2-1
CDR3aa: CASSPPGLAGVLNEQFF
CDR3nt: TGTGCCAGCTCACCACCGGGACTAGCGGGAGTTCTCAATGAGCAGTTCTTC

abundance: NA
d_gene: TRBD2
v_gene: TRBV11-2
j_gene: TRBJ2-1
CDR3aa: CASSLDWGGRAVKQWEQFF
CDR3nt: TGTGCCAGCAGCTTAGATTGGGGCGGGAGGGCCGTCAAACAATGGGAGCAGTTCTTC